The T cell receptor (beta chain) described here comes from a study of T cell repertoires in cytomegalovirus infection. TCRdb independently ran MiXCR on the reads; one entry per CDR3 protein. The sample holds about 470,000 distinct CDR3 sequences, about 42% seen once. In the case of this clonotype: The antigen is not known.

The clonotype originates from a human donor in good health (CMV status not recorded). Some clones in this sample may be carry-over from other donors' samples. The input for sequencing was cultured PBMCs, taken from culture after CMV antigen stimulation.

CDR3 DNA sequence: TGTGCCAGCAGCCTGGGACAGGAACGGGGAACTAATGAAAAACTGTTTTTT. Its protein product is CASSLGQERGTNEKLFF. The chain couples TRBV7-9 to TRBJ1-4, with 8 bases lining up with TRBD1. There are 17 residues in the CDR3. CDR1 SEHNR and CDR2 FQNEAQ come from the germline V gene (reference sequence). The junction had 9 bases not matched to a gene; V was cut back by 5 bases and J by 1 base.